Listed below are T cell receptor beta chains from one sample, sequenced in a study of blood T cell repertoires in COVID-19. Method: immunoSEQ multiplex PCR; TCRdb's copy keeps in-frame clones and lacks some. The data hold 140,000 or so clones, with under 85% observed a single time. Sequencing was done on a sample of PBMCs or T cells enriched from blood (not recorded which). All receptors come from a young woman who had been exposed to COVID-19. CDR3s leave out the opening cysteine and the closing phenylalanine or tryptophan.

TRBV2,TRBJ2-7,ASGPKFYEQY
TRBV7-2,TRBJ2-3,ASSAGKGGDTQY
TRBV7-9,TRBJ1-4,ASSGEEAGNEKLF
TRBV5-1,TRBJ2-6,ASSPLYGGTGSGANVLT
TRBV30,TRBJ1-4,AWMESGEEKLF
TRBV4-2,TRBJ1-3,ASSQDPGGTKLSGNTIY
TRBV7-9,TRBJ2-1,ASSLVFNEQF
TRBV28,TRBJ2-7,ASSDVDRTNSYEQY
TRBV19,TRBJ1-2,ASRHAGTGGTGYT
TRBV24-1,TRBJ2-1,ATSGNSDTPTYEQF
TRBV6-4,TRBJ2-1,ASSDYGTSGYNEQF
TRBV28,TRBJ2-5,AIDRPGYGETQY
TRBV7-9,TRBJ1-6,ASSSSRGQGKELLH
TRBV7-2,TRBJ2-2,ASDSSNTGELF
TRBV5-8,TRBJ2-1,ASSLRPYEQF
TRBV11-2,TRBJ1-1,ASSLAGHPNTEAF
TRBV12-3/TRBV12-4,TRBJ2-7,ASSRQTYEQY
TRBV6-5,TRBJ2-7,ASSYRGSNSYEQY
TRBV7-6,TRBJ1-4,ASSTGGRSNEKLF
TRBV6-5,TRBJ1-2,ATRRVGYT
TRBV7-9,TRBJ2-3,ASSLAITDRGTDTQY
TRBV27,TRBJ1-6,ASSLGSVRGSPLH
TRBV3-1/TRBV3-2,TRBJ2-1,ASSQGTSGRNEQF
TRBV15,TRBJ1-2,ATSRGRGIDGGYT
TRBV18,TRBJ1-5,ASSHGDYNQPQH
TRBV4-1,TRBJ2-7,ASSQALAGDKQY
TRBV19,TRBJ1-4,ASLRGGQERKLF
TRBV28,TRBJ2-7,ASRGSFGEQY
TRBV19,TRBJ2-7,ASSRQGSSYEQY